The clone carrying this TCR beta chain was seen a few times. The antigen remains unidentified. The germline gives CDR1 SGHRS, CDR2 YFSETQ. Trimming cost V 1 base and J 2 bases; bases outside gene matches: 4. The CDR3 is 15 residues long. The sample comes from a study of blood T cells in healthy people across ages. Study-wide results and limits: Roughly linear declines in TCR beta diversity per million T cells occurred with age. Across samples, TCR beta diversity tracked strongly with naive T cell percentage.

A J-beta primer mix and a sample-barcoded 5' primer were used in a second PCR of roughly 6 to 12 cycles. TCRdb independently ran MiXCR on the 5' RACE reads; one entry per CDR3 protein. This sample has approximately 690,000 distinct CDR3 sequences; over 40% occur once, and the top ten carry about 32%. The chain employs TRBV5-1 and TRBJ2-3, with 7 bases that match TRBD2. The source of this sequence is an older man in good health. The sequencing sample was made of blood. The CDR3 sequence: CASSLSGTITDTQYF. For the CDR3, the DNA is TGCGCCAGCAGCTTGTCCGGGACTATCACAGATACGCAGTATTTT.